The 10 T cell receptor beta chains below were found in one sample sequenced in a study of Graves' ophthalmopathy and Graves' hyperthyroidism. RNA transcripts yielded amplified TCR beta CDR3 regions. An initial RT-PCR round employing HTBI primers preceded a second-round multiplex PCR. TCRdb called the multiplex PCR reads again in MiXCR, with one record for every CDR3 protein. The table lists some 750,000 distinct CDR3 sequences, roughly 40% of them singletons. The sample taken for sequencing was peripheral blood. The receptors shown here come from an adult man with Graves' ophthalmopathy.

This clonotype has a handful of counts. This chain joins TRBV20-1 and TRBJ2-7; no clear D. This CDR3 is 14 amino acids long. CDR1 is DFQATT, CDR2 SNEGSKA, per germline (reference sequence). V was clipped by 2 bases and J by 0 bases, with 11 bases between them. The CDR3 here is CSARSSTGSYEQYF. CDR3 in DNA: TGCAGTGCTAGATCATCGACTGGCTCCTACGAGCAGTACTTC.

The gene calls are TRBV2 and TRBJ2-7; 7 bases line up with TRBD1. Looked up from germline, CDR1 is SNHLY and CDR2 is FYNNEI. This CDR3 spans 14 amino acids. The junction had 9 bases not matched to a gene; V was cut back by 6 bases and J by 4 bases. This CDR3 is CASRAGTATYEQYF. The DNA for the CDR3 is TGTGCCAGCAGGGCCGGGACAGCAACGTACGAGCAGTACTTC.

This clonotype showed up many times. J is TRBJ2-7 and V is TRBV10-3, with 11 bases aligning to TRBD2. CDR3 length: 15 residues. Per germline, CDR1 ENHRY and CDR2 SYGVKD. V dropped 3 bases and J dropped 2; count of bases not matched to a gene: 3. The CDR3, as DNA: TGTGCCATCAGTGAAACTAGCGGGGGAACCTACGAGCAGTACTTC. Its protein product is CAISETSGGTYEQYF.

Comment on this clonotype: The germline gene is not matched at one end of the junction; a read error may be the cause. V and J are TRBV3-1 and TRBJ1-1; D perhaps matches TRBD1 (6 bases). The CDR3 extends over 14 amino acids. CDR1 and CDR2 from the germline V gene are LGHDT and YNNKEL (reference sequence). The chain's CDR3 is CARSQGTGATEAFF. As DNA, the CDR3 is TGTGCCCGCAGCCAAGGAACGGGGGCCACTGAAGCTTTCTTT.

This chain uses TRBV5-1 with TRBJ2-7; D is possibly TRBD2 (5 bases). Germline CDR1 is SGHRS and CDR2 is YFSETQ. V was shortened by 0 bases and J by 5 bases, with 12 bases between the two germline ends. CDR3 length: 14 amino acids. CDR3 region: CASSLELDLDEQYF. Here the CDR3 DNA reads TGCGCCAGCAGCTTGGAACTAGACTTGGACGAGCAGTACTTC. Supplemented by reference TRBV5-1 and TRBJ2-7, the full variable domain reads KAGVTQTPRYLIKTRGQQVTLSCSPISGHRSVSWYQQTPGQGLQFLFEYFSETQRNKGNFPGRFSGRQFSNSRSEMNVSTLELGDSALYLCASSLELDLDEQYFGPGTRLTVT.

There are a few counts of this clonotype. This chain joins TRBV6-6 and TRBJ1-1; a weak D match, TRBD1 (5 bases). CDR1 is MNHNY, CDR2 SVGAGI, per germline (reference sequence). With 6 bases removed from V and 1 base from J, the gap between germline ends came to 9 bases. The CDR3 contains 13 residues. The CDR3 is CASRGGKNTEAFF. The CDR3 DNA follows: TGTGCCAGCAGGGGGGGAAAGAACACTGAAGCTTTCTTT.

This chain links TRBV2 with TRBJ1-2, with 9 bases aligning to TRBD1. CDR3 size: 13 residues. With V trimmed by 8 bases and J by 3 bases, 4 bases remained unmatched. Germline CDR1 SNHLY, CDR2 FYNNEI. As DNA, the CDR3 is TGTGCCAGCGTGACAGGGGGAGACTATGGCTACACCTTC. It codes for CASVTGGDYGYTF. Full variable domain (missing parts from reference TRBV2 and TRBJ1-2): EPEVTQTPSHQVTQMGQEVILRCVPISNHLYFYWYRQILGQKVEFLVSFYNNEISEKSEIFDDQFSVERPDGSNFTLKIRSTKLEDSAMYFCASVTGGDYGYTFGSGTRLTVV.

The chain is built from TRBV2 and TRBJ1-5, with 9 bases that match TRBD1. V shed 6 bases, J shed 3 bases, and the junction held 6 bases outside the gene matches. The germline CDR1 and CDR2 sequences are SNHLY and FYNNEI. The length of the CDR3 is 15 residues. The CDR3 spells CASSYRGPINQPQHF. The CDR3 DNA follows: TGTGCCAGCAGCTACAGGGGGCCAATCAATCAGCCCCAGCATTTT.

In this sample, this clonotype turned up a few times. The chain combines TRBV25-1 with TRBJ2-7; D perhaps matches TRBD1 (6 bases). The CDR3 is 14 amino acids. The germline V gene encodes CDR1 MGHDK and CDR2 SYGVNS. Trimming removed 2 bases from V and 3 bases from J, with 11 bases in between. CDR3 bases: TGTGCCAGCAGTGAAGACAGGATTAACTACGAGCAGTACTTC. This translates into CASSEDRINYEQYF.

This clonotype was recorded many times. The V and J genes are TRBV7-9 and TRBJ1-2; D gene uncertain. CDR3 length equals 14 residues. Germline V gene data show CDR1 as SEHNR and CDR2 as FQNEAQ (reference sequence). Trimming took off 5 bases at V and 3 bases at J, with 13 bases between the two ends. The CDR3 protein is CASSPRTLDYGYTF. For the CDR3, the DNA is TGTGCCAGCAGCCCTAGGACGCTTGACTATGGCTACACCTTC.